The rows below give T cell receptor beta chains drawn from one sample of a study of blood T cell repertoires in COVID-19. Here immunoSEQ multiplex PCR was the method, and the copy in TCRdb shows in-frame clones only, minus some. The profile shows 110,000 to 150,000 clones, around 72% of them singletons. Sequencing input: peripheral blood. These TCRs come from a woman aged 60-75 years with acute or convalescent COVID-19. The CDR3 runs from the conserved cysteine through the conserved F or W. Each record gives: D gene, V gene, J gene, clone size, CDR3 protein, CDR3 DNA. The D gene is left open where the match is weak. The size of a clone is reported for some rows only, either as once, few or many, or as a class for expanded clones.

>TRBD1|TRBV28|TRBJ2-3|-
CASRFGDTNRGRRFTDTQYF
TGTGCCAGCAGGTTCGGCGACACGAACAGGGGGCGCAGGTTCACAGATACGCAGTATTTT
>-|TRBV5-6|TRBJ1-1|-
CASSFRGGRVTEAFF
TGTGCCAGCAGCTTTAGAGGGGGTCGGGTTACTGAAGCTTTCTTT
>-|TRBV7-3|TRBJ1-4|-
CASSLSGGRGEKLFF
TGTGCCAGCAGCTTAAGTGGGGGCCGTGGTGAAAAACTGTTTTTT
>-|TRBV29-1|TRBJ2-2|once
CSYAGTNTGELFF
TGCAGCTACGCAGGGACGAACACCGGGGAGCTGTTTTTT
>-|TRBV6-5|TRBJ1-2|-
CASSPGTTHGYTF
TGTGCCAGCAGCCCAGGGACAACGCATGGCTACACCTTC
>TRBD2|TRBV6-2/TRBV6-3|TRBJ2-3|few
CASSSGTSSHNTQYF
TGTGCCAGCAGTTCAGGGACTAGTAGTCATAATACGCAGTATTTT
>-|TRBV6-1|TRBJ1-6|many
CASSETVTNSPLHF
TGTGCCAGCAGTGAGACAGTTACTAATTCACCCCTCCACTTT
>TRBD2|TRBV6-5|TRBJ2-1|-
CASRLLAGAFEQFF
TGTGCCAGCAGACTTCTAGCGGGAGCTTTTGAGCAGTTCTTC
>TRBD1|TRBV28|TRBJ2-2|-
CASSLLGQGGTGELFF
TGTGCCAGCAGCCTCCTTGGACAGGGCGGCACCGGGGAGCTGTTTTTT
>-|TRBV19|TRBJ1-2|-
CASSIRESFLPIYGYTF
TGTGCCAGTAGTATCCGGGAATCTTTCCTCCCTATCTATGGCTACACCTTC
>TRBD1|TRBV30|TRBJ2-7|-
CACNRQGQSYEQYF
TGTGCCTGTAATCGACAGGGTCAGTCCTACGAGCAGTACTTC
>TRBD2|TRBV5-4|TRBJ2-3|once
CASSPDYPGGDTQYF
TGTGCCAGCAGCCCGGACTATCCGGGAGGAGATACGCAGTATTTT
>TRBD1|TRBV6-5|TRBJ1-5|-
CASSPQGGNQPQHF
TGTGCCAGCAGTCCGCAGGGGGGCAATCAGCCCCAGCATTTT
>-|TRBV5-1|TRBJ1-4|-
CASSATGTNEKLFF
TGCGCCAGCAGCGCTACCGGGACTAATGAAAAACTGTTTTTT
>-|TRBV30|TRBJ2-1|-
CAWSVGAEQFF
TGTGCCTGGAGTGTAGGGGCAGAGCAGTTCTTC
>TRBD1|TRBV19|TRBJ1-2|-
CASTSDRDGFPYGYTF
TGTGCCAGTACCTCAGACAGGGACGGTTTCCCTTATGGCTACACCTTC
>TRBD1|TRBV3-1/TRBV3-2|TRBJ2-1|once
CASSQDHRGQFF
TGTGCCAGCAGCCAAGATCACAGGGGACAGTTCTTC
>-|TRBV7-9|TRBJ1-1|-
CASRAARGAITEAFF
TGTGCCAGCAGAGCCGCGAGAGGAGCAATCACTGAAGCTTTCTTT
>TRBD2|TRBV4-2|TRBJ2-1|-
CASSQAGLAGVGSYNEQFF
TGTGCCAGCAGCCAAGCAGGACTAGCGGGAGTCGGCTCCTACAATGAGCAGTTCTTC
>-|TRBV7-8|TRBJ2-1|-
CASSISVTSWDEQFF
TGTGCCAGCAGCATTAGCGTCACTAGCTGGGATGAGCAGTTCTTC
>-|TRBV10-1|TRBJ2-1|-
CASSEVGSSGNEQFF
TGCGCCAGCAGTGAAGTCGGGAGCTCCGGGAATGAGCAGTTCTTC
>-|TRBV19|TRBJ2-1|-
CATRARGPYNEQFF
TGTGCCACCCGAGCTAGGGGCCCTTACAATGAGCAGTTCTTC
>-|TRBV6-5|TRBJ1-3|-
CASSYRGVSGNTIYF
TGTGCCAGCAGTTACAGGGGCGTCTCTGGAAACACCATATATTTT
>-|TRBV7-9|TRBJ1-5|-
CASSLGSQPQHF
TGTGCCAGCAGCCTCGGGTCACAGCCCCAGCATTTT
>-|TRBV9|TRBJ2-7|-
CASSAGLRSFGEQYF
TGTGCCAGCAGCGCGGGACTCCGCTCCTTTGGCGAGCAGTACTTC
>TRBD1|TRBV28|TRBJ2-7|-
CAGGQGIPYEQYF
TGTGCCGGGGGACAGGGGATACCCTACGAGCAGTACTTC